This T cell receptor (beta chain) was profiled in a study of blood T cells in healthy people across ages. Notes on this clonotype: Its specificity is unknown. Sequence at one end of the junction differs from germline and may be a read error.

The authors ran a second PCR of about 7 to 11 cycles using a sample-barcoded 5' primer and a J-beta primer mix. MiXCR, applied by TCRdb to the 5' RACE reads, yields one record per CDR3 protein. The top ten hold roughly a tenth of the sample, which has approximately 960,000 distinct CDR3 sequences, about 29% seen once. General observations from the study: The study found TCR beta diversity correlated strongly with naive T cell percentage.

The CDR3 is 17 residues long. Germline V CDR1 and CDR2: ENHRY, SYGVKD. The sample was also linked to a second study, of T cells of mothers and their children.

The chain joins TRBV10-3 to TRBJ2-1; TRBD2 matches 13 bases. The sequence was collected from a woman aged 40 to 50 in good health. The source material was blood. CDR3 nucleotides: TGTGCAATCAGTGCCCCGACTAGCGGGGGGTTCGGGGAGACCCAGTTCTTC. It specifies CAISAPTSGGFGETQFF.